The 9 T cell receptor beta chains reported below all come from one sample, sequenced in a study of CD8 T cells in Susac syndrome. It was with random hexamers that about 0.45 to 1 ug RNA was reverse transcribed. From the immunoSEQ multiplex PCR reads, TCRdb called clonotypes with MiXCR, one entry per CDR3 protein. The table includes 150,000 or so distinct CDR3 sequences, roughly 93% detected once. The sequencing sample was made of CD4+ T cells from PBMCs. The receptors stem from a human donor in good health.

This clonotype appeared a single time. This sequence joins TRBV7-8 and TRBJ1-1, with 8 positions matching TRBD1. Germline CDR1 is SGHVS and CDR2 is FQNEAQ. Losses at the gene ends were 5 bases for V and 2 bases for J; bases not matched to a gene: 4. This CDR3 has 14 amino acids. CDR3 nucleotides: TGTGCCAGCAGCATGGACAGGGACAACACTGAAGCTTTCTTT. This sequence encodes CASSMDRDNTEAFF.

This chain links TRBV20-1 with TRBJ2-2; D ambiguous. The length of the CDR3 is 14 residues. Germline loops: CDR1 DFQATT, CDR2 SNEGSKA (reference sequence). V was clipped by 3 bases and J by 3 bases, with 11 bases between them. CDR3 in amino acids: CSARFPLDTGELFF. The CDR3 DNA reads TGCAGTGCTAGGTTTCCACTTGACACCGGGGAGCTGTTTTTT.

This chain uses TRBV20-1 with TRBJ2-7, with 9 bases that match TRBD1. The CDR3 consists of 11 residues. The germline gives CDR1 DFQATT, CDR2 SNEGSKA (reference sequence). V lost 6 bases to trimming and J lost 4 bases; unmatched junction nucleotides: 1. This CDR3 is CSAGTGYEQYF. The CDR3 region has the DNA TGCAGTGCAGGGACAGGGTACGAGCAGTACTTC.

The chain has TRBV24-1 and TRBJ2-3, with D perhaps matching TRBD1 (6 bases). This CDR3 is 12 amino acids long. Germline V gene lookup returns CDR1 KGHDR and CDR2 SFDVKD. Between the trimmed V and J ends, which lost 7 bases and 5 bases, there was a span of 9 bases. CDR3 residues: CATSPRGDTQYF. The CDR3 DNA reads TGTGCCACCAGCCCCAGGGGAGATACGCAGTATTTT.

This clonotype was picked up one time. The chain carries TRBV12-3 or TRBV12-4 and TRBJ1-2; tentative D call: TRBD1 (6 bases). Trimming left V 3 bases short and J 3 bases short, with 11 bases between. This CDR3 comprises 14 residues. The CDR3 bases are TGTGCCAGCAGTTTGGGGGCACTTTACTATGGCTACACCTTC. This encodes CASSLGALYYGYTF.

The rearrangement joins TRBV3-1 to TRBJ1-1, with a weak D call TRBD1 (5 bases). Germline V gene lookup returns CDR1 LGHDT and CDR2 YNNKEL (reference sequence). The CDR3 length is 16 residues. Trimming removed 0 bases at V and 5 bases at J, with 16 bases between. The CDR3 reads CASSQDRTGRGTEAFF. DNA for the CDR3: TGTGCCAGCAGCCAAGATAGAACAGGCCGAGGAACTGAAGCTTTCTTT.

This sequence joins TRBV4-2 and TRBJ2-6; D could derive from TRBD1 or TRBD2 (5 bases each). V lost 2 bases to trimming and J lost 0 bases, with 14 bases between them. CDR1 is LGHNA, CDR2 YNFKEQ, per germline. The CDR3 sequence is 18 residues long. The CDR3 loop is CASSQTGTAPSGANVLTF. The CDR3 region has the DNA TGTGCCAGCAGCCAAACCGGGACCGCTCCCTCTGGGGCCAACGTCCTGACTTTC.

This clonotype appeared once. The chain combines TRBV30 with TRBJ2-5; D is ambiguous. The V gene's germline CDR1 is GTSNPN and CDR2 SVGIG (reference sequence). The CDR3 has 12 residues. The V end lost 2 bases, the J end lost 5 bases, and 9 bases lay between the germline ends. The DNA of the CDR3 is TGTGCCTGGAGTACCTCTCTCGAGACCCAGTACTTC. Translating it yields CAWSTSLETQYF.

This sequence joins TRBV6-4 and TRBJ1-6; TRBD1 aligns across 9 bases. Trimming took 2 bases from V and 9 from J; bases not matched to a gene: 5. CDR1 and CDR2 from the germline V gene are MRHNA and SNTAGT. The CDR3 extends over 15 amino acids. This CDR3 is CASSDQGQGGSPLHF. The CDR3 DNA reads TGTGCCAGCAGTGACCAGGGACAGGGCGGTTCACCCCTCCACTTT.